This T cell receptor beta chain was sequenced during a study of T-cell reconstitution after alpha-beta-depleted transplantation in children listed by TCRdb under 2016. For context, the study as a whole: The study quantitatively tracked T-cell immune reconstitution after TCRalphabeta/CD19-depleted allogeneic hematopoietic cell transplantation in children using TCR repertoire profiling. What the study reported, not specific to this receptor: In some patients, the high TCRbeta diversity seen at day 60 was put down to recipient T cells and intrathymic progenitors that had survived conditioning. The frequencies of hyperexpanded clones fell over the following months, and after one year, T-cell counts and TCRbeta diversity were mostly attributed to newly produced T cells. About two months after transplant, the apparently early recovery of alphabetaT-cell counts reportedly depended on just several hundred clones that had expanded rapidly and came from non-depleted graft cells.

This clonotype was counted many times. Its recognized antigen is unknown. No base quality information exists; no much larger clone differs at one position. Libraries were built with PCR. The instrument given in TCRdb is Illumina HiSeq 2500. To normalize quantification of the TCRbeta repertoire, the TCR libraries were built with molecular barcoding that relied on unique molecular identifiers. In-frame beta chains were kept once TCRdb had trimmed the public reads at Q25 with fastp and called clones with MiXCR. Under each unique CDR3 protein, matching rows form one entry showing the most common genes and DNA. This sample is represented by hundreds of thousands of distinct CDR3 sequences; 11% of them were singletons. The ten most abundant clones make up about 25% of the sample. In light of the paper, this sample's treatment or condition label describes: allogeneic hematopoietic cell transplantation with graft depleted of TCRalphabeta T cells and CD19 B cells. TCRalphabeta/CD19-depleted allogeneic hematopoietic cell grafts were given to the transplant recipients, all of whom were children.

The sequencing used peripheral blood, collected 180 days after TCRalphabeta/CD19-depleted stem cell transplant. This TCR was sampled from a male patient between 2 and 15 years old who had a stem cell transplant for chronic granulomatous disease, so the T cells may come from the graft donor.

The base sequence is TGCAGTGCAACCGTGGGGGCCTTGGAGCAGTACTTC. Translation gives CSATVGALEQYF. The chain links TRBV20-1 with TRBJ2-7; matching of 6 bases hints at TRBD1 as the D gene. V lost 6 bases and J lost 7 bases; the stretch between them is 16 bases long. Spanning cysteine to phenylalanine, the CDR3 consists of 12 amino acids. Only the CDR3 portion is preserved as DNA: 36 bases, with reading frame beginning at the first base. Reading the germline V gene (reference sequence) gives CDR1 DFQATT and CDR2 SNEGSKA.